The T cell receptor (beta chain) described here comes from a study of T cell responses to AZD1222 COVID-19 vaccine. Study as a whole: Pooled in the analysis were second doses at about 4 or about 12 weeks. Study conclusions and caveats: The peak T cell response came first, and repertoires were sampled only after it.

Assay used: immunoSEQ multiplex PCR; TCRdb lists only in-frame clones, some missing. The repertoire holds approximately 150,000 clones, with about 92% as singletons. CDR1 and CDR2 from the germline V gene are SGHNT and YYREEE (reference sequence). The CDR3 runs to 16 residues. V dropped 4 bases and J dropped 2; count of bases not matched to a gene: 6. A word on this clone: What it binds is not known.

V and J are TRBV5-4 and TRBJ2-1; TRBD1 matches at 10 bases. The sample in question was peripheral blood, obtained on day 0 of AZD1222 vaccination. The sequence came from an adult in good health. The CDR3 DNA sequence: TGTGCCAGCAGCCCAGGACAGGGGGGGACCTACAATGAGCAGTTCTTC. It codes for CASSPGQGGTYNEQFF.